These 8 T cell receptor beta chains came from one sample sequenced in a study of vaccination effects on CD4 cells after COVID-19. Which antigens these TCRs recognize remains unknown. Only in-frame clones appear in the TCRdb table, and some are missing; sequencing was by immunoSEQ multiplex PCR. The sample has under 80,000 clones; around four fifths are singletons. Ahead of sequencing, the ViraFEST assay grew antigen-specific CD4+ T cells using viral peptide pools. At the end of roughly 9 days of culture, CD4+ T cells were isolated. The sample consisted of CD4+ T cells from PBMCs cultured with HCoV-229E spike peptides, taken before COVID-19 vaccination. The origin of the receptors is a human donor who received a COVID-19 vaccine.

This rearrangement joins TRBV6-5 to TRBJ2-7; 7 nucleotides line up with TRBD1. The CDR3 sequence is 13 residues long. CDR1 and CDR2 (germline): MNHEY, SVGAGI. Trimming at V came to 8 bases and at J to 0 bases, leaving 4 bases not matched to a gene. The CDR3 DNA follows: TGTGCCAGCCAGAGACAGGGCTCCTACGAGCAGTACGTC. Translated, it gives CASQRQGSYEQYV.

This clone was detected only a few times. V is TRBV7-2 and J is TRBJ1-4; 8 bases match TRBD1. The CDR3 sequence is 14 residues long. Germline V gene data show CDR1 as SGHTA and CDR2 as FQGNSA. V was clipped by 4 bases and J by 8 bases; unmatched bases: 6. The CDR3 sequence: CASSSRTGLEKLFF. The CDR3, as DNA: TGTGCCAGCAGCTCCAGGACAGGGTTAGAAAAACTGTTTTTT.

CDR3: CASSPIPPGQGDGKNIQYF. In DNA form, the CDR3 reads TGTGCCAGCTCACCAATTCCCCCGGGACAGGGGGATGGCAAAAACATTCAGTACTTC. V usage is TRBV18 and J usage is TRBJ2-4; 11 nucleotides agree with TRBD1. The germline V gene encodes CDR1 KGHSH and CDR2 LQKENI. The CDR3 length is 19 residues. V dropped 2 bases and J dropped 3; count of bases not matched to a gene: 12.

V gene TRBV4-1 combines with J gene TRBJ2-3; 11 bases map to TRBD1. V dropped 3 bases and J dropped 6; count of bases not matched to a gene: 5. Germline-derived CDR1 and CDR2 are MGHRA and YSYEKL. The CDR3 has 15 amino acids. CDR3 nucleotides: TGCGCCAGCAGCCAGGGACAGGGGGACGCCGATACGCAGTATTTT. Translated: CASSQGQGDADTQYF.

This chain connects TRBV19 to TRBJ1-1; D not certain. Germline V lookup: CDR1 LNHDA, CDR2 SQIVND (reference sequence). CDR3 length: 13 amino acids. Trimming took 1 base from V and 2 from J, leaving 5 bases between them. The CDR3 reads CASSIVANTEAFF. In DNA form, the CDR3 reads TGTGCCAGTAGTATAGTCGCCAACACTGAAGCTTTCTTT.

The V gene is TRBV5-3, the J gene TRBJ2-7; tentative D call: TRBD1 (6 bases). TRBV5-3 is flagged as an ORF with uncertain function. Trimming pared 4 bases from V and 0 bases from J, leaving 20 bases between. The CDR3 has 17 amino acids. The chain's CDR3 is CARSTQSTGTRSYEQYV. The CDR3 DNA sequence: TGTGCCAGAAGCACGCAGTCAACAGGGACACGCTCCTACGAGCAGTACGTC.

The rearrangement joins TRBV10-3 to TRBJ1-2; D may be TRBD1 (5 bases). CDR1 and CDR2 (germline): ENHRY, SYGVKD. This CDR3 spans 14 amino acids. Deletions cut 9 bases from V and 4 bases from J, with 18 bases between. The CDR3 loop reads CAIEASDGTYGYTF. CDR3 DNA sequence: TGTGCCATAGAGGCTTCGGACGGGACCTATGGCTACACCTTC.

J is TRBJ2-3 and V is TRBV6-6; no firm D call. The length of the CDR3 is 13 residues. CDR1 is MNHNY, CDR2 SVGAGI, per germline (reference sequence). Trimming shortened V by 7 bases and J by 4 bases, and 12 bases separated the two germline ends. As DNA, the CDR3 is TGTGCCAGCACGCGGCCACGGGCAGATACGCAGTATTTT. Translation gives CASTRPRADTQYF.